This T cell receptor beta chain was profiled in a study of blood T cell repertoires in COVID-19 (TCRdb year 2020). In the study overall: Collaborator samples came from the United States, Italy and Spain and covered acute and convalescent phases of COVID-19. The prospective study material was composed of cDNA or gDNA derived from T cells, B-cell-depleted T cells, or PBMCs. Subjects who had been exposed to COVID-19, were actively infected with it, or had recovered from it provided the deeply sampled blood TCRbeta repertoires that made up the dataset. The repertoires were released in a freely available public database meant as a resource for research on the immune response to SARS-CoV-2. The samples were drawn from the first 160 participants of the ongoing ImmuneRACE study and from over 950 subjects provided by 6 global collaborators. A de-identified subject ID, COVID-19 status, age in years and sex were almost always included in the sample metadata. Where HLA class I and class II types were available, the types were taken from metadata supplied by the sample provider, not from assay-based typing. General conclusions and limits of the study: How much clinical and demographic metadata was included differed by source and by participant, and the metadata was provided uncurated.

Participants in the prospective study were enrolled through a virtual design, were aged roughly 18 to 100 years, and lived in approximately 25 United States geographic areas. In the prospective study, participants were assigned to cohorts based on the clinical history participants reported in a screening survey and a study questionnaire. Recovered participants in ImmuneRACE Cohort 3 were defined by two consecutive negative NP/OP PCR tests, clearance by a healthcare professional, or resolution of symptoms. In the prospective study, mobile phlebotomists collected whole blood, serum and a nasopharyngeal or oropharyngeal swab from each participant. Prospective study participants could optionally give additional blood draws and questionnaires over an approximately two-month period. Before DNA extraction, blood samples from the prospective study were shipped at room temperature or frozen. As concerns this clone: Which antigen it targets is not known. The record has no base qualities; no much larger clone is one base away.

Measured from the cysteine to the phenylalanine, the CDR3 is 15 residues long. The kept DNA is CDR3 alone, 45 bases in frame from the first base. According to the germline V gene, CDR1 reads SGHTA and CDR2 reads FQGTGA. The germline ends are 17 bases apart after V is trimmed by 6 bases and J by 2 bases. The immunoSEQ Assay, a bias-controlled multiplex PCR, was used to amplify TCRbeta CDR3 regions from genomic DNA. In the authors' own workflow: Within the assay, amplification of reference gene primers was used to estimate how many nucleated cells each sample contained. To quantify the absolute abundance of each unique TCRbeta CDR3 rearrangement, sequence reads were collapsed and filtered. For each sample, productive Simpson clonality was calculated by taking the square root of Simpson's diversity index across productive rearrangements. In its TCRdb copy, this immuneACCESS table keeps in-frame sequences only and misses some clones. Where compared with another copy, unresolved V genes explain less than half of these, and the others have no known cause. That table supplies the V and J calls and clone size; D and trimming were determined from the DNA. The sample table records 220,000 or so clones; about 83% of these occur just once. The top ten hold around 1.9% of the sample.

The V gene is TRBV7-3 and the J gene is TRBJ2-7; a tentative D match to TRBD2 spans 6 bases. The TCR was taken from a woman in her forties or fifties who had recovered from COVID-19. The sequenced sample consisted of PBMCs or T cells enriched from blood (not recorded which). The nucleotide sequence is given as TGTGCCAGCAGGGCCCCGGGACTCAACGCCTACGAGCAGTACTTC. Translation gives CASRAPGLNAYEQYF.